The present TCR beta chain was sequenced within a study of T-cell reconstitution after alpha-beta-depleted transplantation in children (TCRdb year 2016). Background for the entire study: Using TCR repertoire profiling, the study quantitatively followed how T-cell immune reconstitution unfolded in children after TCRalphabeta/CD19-depleted allogeneic hematopoietic cell transplantation. General findings and caveats noted by the study authors: Over the following months the frequencies of hyperexpanded clones went down, and after one year T-cell counts and TCRbeta diversity were mostly credited to newly produced T cells. The apparently early alphabetaT-cell count recovery about two months after transplant was reportedly dependent on only several hundred rapidly expanded clones derived from non-depleted graft cells. In some patients, high TCRbeta diversity at day 60 was attributed to recipient T cells and intrathymic progenitors that had survived conditioning.

This specimen's treatment or condition label, per the study, means: allogeneic hematopoietic cell transplantation with graft depleted of TCRalphabeta T cells and CD19 B cells. The children who served as transplant recipients had been given grafts of TCRalphabeta/CD19-depleted allogeneic hematopoietic cells. This clonotype was seen repeatedly, ten times or more. This clone's antigen is unknown. No quality values exist for individual bases; no much larger clone is one base distant. Spanning cysteine to phenylalanine, the CDR3 consists of 12 amino acids. Only the CDR3 region is kept as DNA, spanning 36 bases read in frame from base 1. The germline V gene provides CDR1 ENHRY and CDR2 SYGVKD. V sheds 3 bases and J sheds 6 bases, leaving 8 bases between their ends. The library was obtained by PCR. Instrument on record: Illumina HiSeq 2500. To normalize quantification of the TCRbeta repertoire, the TCR libraries were built with molecular barcoding that relied on unique molecular identifiers. TCRdb reran the public reads through fastp at Q25 and MiXCR, keeping productive beta chains. A single entry per CDR3 protein holds the most common genes and DNA from its merged rows. The sample includes 670,000 or so distinct CDR3 sequences, with 10% to 15% observed a single time. The top ten hold roughly 0.77% of the sample.

Sequenced material: PBMCs, taken before TCRalphabeta/CD19-depleted stem cell transplant. The chain couples TRBV10-3 to TRBJ1-1; the D gene is perhaps TRBD1, from 5 matching bases. The receptor was isolated from a girl aged 2 to 9 with congenital amegakaryocytic thrombocytopenia, due to receive a stem cell transplant. The CDR3 loop reads CAISERGPEAFF. The nucleotides are TGTGCCATCAGTGAAAGGGGTCCTGAAGCTTTCTTT.